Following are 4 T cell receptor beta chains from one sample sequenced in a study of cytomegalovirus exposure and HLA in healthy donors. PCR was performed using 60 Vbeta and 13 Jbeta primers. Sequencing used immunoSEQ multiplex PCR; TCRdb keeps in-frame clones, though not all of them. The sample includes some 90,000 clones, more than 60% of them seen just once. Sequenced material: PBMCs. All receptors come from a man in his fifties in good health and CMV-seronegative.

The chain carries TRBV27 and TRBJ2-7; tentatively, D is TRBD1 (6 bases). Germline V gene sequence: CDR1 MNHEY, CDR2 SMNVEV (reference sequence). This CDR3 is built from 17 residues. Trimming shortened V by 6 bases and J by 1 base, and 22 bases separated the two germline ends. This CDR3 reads CASSANNLGQKSYEQYF. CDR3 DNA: TGTGCCAGCAGCGCTAACAACCTCGGACAGAAATCCTACGAGCAGTACTTC.

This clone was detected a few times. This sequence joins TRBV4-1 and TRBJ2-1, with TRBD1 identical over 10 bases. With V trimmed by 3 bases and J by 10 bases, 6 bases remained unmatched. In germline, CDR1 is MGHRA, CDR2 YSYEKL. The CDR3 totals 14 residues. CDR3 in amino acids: CASSQPGQGWEQFF. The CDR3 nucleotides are TGCGCCAGCAGCCAGCCGGGACAGGGGTGGGAGCAGTTCTTC.

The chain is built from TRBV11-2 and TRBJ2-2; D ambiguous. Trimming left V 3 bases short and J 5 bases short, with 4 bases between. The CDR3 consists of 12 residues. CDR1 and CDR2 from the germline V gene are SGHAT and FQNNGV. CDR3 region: CASSFNTGELFF. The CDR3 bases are TGTGCCAGCAGCTTTAATACCGGGGAGCTGTTTTTT.

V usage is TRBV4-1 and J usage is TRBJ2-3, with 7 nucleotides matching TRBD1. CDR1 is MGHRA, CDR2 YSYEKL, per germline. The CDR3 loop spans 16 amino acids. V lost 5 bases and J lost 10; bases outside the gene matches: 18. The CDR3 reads CASSIQRRGRLRAQYF. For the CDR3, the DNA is TGCGCCAGCAGCATCCAAAGAAGGGGGCGATTGAGGGCGCAGTATTTT.